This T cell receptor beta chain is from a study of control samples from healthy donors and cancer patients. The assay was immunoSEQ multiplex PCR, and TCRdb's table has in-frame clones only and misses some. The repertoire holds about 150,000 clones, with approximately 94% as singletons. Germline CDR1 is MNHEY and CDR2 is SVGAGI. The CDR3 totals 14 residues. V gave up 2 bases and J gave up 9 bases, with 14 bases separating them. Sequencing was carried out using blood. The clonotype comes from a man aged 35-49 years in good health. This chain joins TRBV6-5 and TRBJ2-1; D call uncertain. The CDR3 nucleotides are TGTGCCAGCAGTTACCGAAATGCCATTGCTGAGCAGTTCTTC. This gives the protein CASSYRNAIAEQFF.